These 24 T cell receptor beta chains originate from one sample sequenced in a study of T cell repertoires in cytomegalovirus infection. TCRdb called the reads again in MiXCR, with one record for every CDR3 protein. This sample yields a few hundred thousand distinct CDR3 sequences, of which about a sixth are seen a single time; more than 10% belongs to the top ten. Sequenced sample: PBMCs. The receptor set was obtained from a human donor in good health (CMV status not recorded). Some clones in this sample may be carry-over from other donors' samples.

This clonotype has a handful of counts. The chain employs TRBV6-5 and TRBJ1-2; D is undetermined. The V gene lost 0 bases and the J gene lost 8 bases, with 7 bases spanning the gap. The germline V gene encodes CDR1 MNHEY and CDR2 SVGAGI. This CDR3 contains 12 residues. The CDR3 region is CASSYSMGGYTF. The CDR3 DNA follows: TGTGCCAGCAGTTACTCGATGGGGGGCTACACCTTC.

This clonotype was seen ten or more times. This chain connects TRBV29-1 to TRBJ1-2, with TRBD1 identical over 9 bases. CDR3 length: 14 residues. Germline V gene data show CDR1 as SQVTM and CDR2 as ANQGSEA. After removal of 5 bases from V and 7 bases from J, the junction contained 11 bases not matched to a gene. CDR3 sequence reads: CSVIVQGAARGYTF. The CDR3 nucleotides are TGCAGCGTTATAGTACAGGGGGCGGCACGTGGCTACACCTTC.

This clonotype was seen repeatedly, ten times or more. The chain joins TRBV7-3 to TRBJ1-6; D might be TRBD1 (5 bases). CDR3 length equals 15 residues. V gave up 5 bases and J gave up 6 bases, with 14 bases separating them. Germline CDR1 is SGHTA and CDR2 is FQGTGA. This CDR3 reads CASSPSGGGNSPLHF. The DNA for the CDR3 is TGTGCCAGCAGCCCCTCTGGGGGGGGTAATTCACCCCTCCACTTT.

This clonotype was picked up a small number of times. The rearrangement joins TRBV7-9 to TRBJ1-1; D call uncertain. In germline, CDR1 is SEHNR, CDR2 FQNEAQ (reference sequence). The CDR3 runs to 12 residues. V was clipped by 3 bases and J by 4 bases, with 6 bases between them. The CDR3 bases are TGTGCCAGCAGCTTCCAGGTCACTGAAGCTTTCTTT. It codes for CASSFQVTEAFF.

This clonotype was detected many times. J is TRBJ2-3 and V is TRBV6-1; TRBD2 agrees at 7 bases. V lost 6 bases and J lost 4; bases outside the gene matches: 10. CDR3 length: 15 residues. Germline assignment: CDR1 MNHNS and CDR2 SASEGT. CDR3 DNA sequence: TGTGCCAGCAGGGGCGAAACTAGCGCAGCAGATACGCAGTATTTT. The encoded protein is CASRGETSAADTQYF.

In its sample, this clonotype was seen a few times. The chain links TRBV10-3 to TRBJ2-3; D is undetermined. CDR3 length equals 11 residues. Per germline, CDR1 ENHRY and CDR2 SYGVKD. V was pared by 8 bases and J by 4 bases, with 7 bases between. DNA for the CDR3: TGTGCCATCGCGATTTCAGATACGCAGTATTTT. This gives the protein CAIAISDTQYF.

This clonotype was seen ten or more times. The V and J genes are TRBV6-2 or TRBV6-3 and TRBJ2-7; D not certain. Germline V gene sequence: CDR1 MNHEY, CDR2 SVGEGT. This CDR3 region has 15 residues. Trimming stripped 7 bases from V and 0 bases from J, with 16 bases between. CDR3 nucleotide sequence: TGTGCCAGCAAGGTAGGGTTACATTCCTCCTACGAGCAGTACTTC. Its protein product is CASKVGLHSSYEQYF.

A few counts support this clonotype. V gene TRBV20-1 combines with J gene TRBJ1-5; the D gene is possibly TRBD1 (6 bases). The V end lost 6 bases, the J end lost 0 bases, and 15 bases lay between the germline ends. The CDR3 is 15 residues long. Looked up from germline, CDR1 is DFQATT and CDR2 is SNEGSKA (reference sequence). The chain's CDR3 is CSATVQGYSNQPQHF. The CDR3 bases are TGCAGTGCCACCGTTCAGGGGTATAGCAATCAGCCCCAGCATTTT.

This clonotype came up a few times. The genes are TRBV2 and TRBJ1-5, with no clear D. Germline V gene sequence: CDR1 SNHLY, CDR2 FYNNEI. V was pared by 3 bases and J by 0 bases, with 3 bases between. The CDR3 spans 13 residues. The CDR3 reads CASSEGSNQPQHF. CDR3 nucleotide sequence: TGTGCCAGCAGTGAGGGTAGCAATCAGCCCCAGCATTTT.

V and J are TRBV6-5 and TRBJ1-2; D unresolved. The CDR3 is 13 residues long. Germline V CDR1 and CDR2: MNHEY, SVGAGI. Trimming stripped 5 bases from V and 1 base from J, with 8 bases between. The CDR3 spells CASSLRLNYGYTF. The DNA of the CDR3 is TGTGCCAGCAGTCTACGCCTTAACTATGGCTACACCTTC.

The CDR3 DNA is TGCAGTGCACCAGGACAGCGGCTACGCTATGGCTACACCTTC. Its protein product is CSAPGQRLRYGYTF. The chain couples TRBV20-1 to TRBJ1-2; TRBD1 might be the D (6 bases). Germline V gives CDR1 DFQATT, CDR2 SNEGSKA (reference sequence). V lost 6 bases and J 4 bases, leaving 18 bases between the germline ends. The length of the CDR3 is 14 residues.

This clonotype has ten or more counts. The chain combines TRBV27 with TRBJ1-1, with 10 nucleotides matching TRBD1. After removal of 4 bases from V and 4 bases from J, the junction contained 9 bases not matched to a gene. In germline, CDR1 is MNHEY, CDR2 SMNVEV (reference sequence). The CDR3 runs 16 residues. In DNA, the CDR3 is TGTGCCAGCAGTTCAAATCCGGGACAGGGGACCACTGAAGCTTTCTTT. This translates into CASSSNPGQGTTEAFF.

This clonotype was counted many times. This chain links TRBV19 with TRBJ2-5; D uncertain. This CDR3 region has 15 residues. The germline V gene encodes CDR1 LNHDA and CDR2 SQIVND (reference sequence). Trimming stripped 10 bases from V and 1 base from J, with 19 bases between. The CDR3 sequence: CANQWRAHGQETQYF. The CDR3 region has the DNA TGTGCCAACCAATGGAGAGCACATGGCCAAGAGACCCAGTACTTC.

The CDR3 protein is CASSLDRGGSSYNEQFF. The CDR3 DNA is TGTGCCAGCAGCTTAGATCGCGGGGGAAGCTCCTACAATGAGCAGTTCTTC. The genes are TRBV11-3 and TRBJ2-1, with 7 bases that match TRBD2. This CDR3 is built from 17 residues. Germline values: CDR1 SGHNT, CDR2 YENEEA. The V and J ends lost 0 bases and 0 bases, in that order; junction bases with no gene match: 5.

This chain connects TRBV13 to TRBJ1-1; possibly TRBD1 for D (6 bases). The V and J ends lost 5 bases and 1 base respectively, with 11 bases between them. CDR3 length equals 14 residues. Germline CDR1 is PRHDT and CDR2 is FYEKMQ (reference sequence). CDR3 in DNA: TGTGCCAGCAGCCCGAAACAGGGGAACACTGAAGCTTTCTTT. Amino acid sequence: CASSPKQGNTEAFF.

This chain connects TRBV4-2 to TRBJ2-1; no definite D call. Germline CDR1 reads LGHNA; CDR2 reads YNFKEQ. Trimming stripped 1 base from V and 3 bases from J, with 10 bases between. The CDR3 runs to 15 residues. The DNA for the CDR3 is TGTGCCAGCAGCCAAGTTTTGAACAGCTACAATGAGCAGTTCTTC. It is translated as CASSQVLNSYNEQFF.

This chain links TRBV11-2 with TRBJ1-5; unclear D gene. The CDR3 totals 14 residues. Germline CDR1 reads SGHAT; CDR2 reads FQNNGV. Between the trimmed V and J ends, which lost 1 base and 5 bases, there was a span of 9 bases. The CDR3 loop reads CASSLAGFDQPQHF. CDR3 DNA sequence: TGTGCCAGCAGCTTAGCGGGGTTTGATCAGCCCCAGCATTTT.

This clonotype was seen a handful of times. This rearrangement joins TRBV20-1 to TRBJ2-2, with D possibly TRBD2 on 5 matching bases. Looked up from germline, CDR1 is DFQATT and CDR2 is SNEGSKA (reference sequence). V lost 6 bases and J 3 bases, leaving 14 bases between the germline ends. The CDR3 spans 14 residues. CDR3 nucleotides: TGCAGTGCCCTCCCCGGGGTCGACACCGGGGAGCTGTTTTTT. Amino acid sequence: CSALPGVDTGELFF.

This clonotype was detected many times. The J gene is TRBJ2-3, the V gene TRBV28, with TRBD2 matching over 11 bases. The CDR3 extends over 15 amino acids. The V and J ends lost 7 bases and 2 bases, in that order; junction bases with no gene match: 5. Per the germline V gene, CDR1 is MDHEN and CDR2 is SYDVKM. The CDR3 protein is CASTVAGGPTDTQYF. CDR3 DNA: TGTGCCAGCACCGTAGCGGGGGGGCCCACAGATACGCAGTATTTT.

This clonotype has a handful of counts. This chain uses TRBV5-1 with TRBJ1-1, with D possibly matching TRBD1 (6 bases). The V end lost 0 bases, the J end lost 4 bases, and 13 bases lay between the germline ends. From germline, CDR1 is SGHRS and CDR2 YFSETQ. This CDR3 spans 15 amino acids. DNA for the CDR3: TGCGCCAGCAGCTTGGGTCAGGGGATTACCACTGAAGCTTTCTTT. Protein product: CASSLGQGITTEAFF.

The chain has TRBV15 and TRBJ2-1, with D possibly called TRBD1 or TRBD2 (5 bases each). Trimming shortened V by 5 bases and J by 4 bases, and 33 bases separated the two germline ends. Germline V gene data show CDR1 as LNHNV and CDR2 as YYDKDF (reference sequence). This CDR3 comprises 21 residues. CDR3 sequence reads: CATSGTEYNGIHRPEYNEQFF. The CDR3 bases are TGTGCCACCAGCGGGACGGAATACAATGGAATTCACCGCCCGGAATACAATGAGCAGTTCTTC.

Many counts were recorded for this clonotype. V usage is TRBV7-9 and J usage is TRBJ1-1, with D maybe TRBD1 (5 bases). Germline V gene data show CDR1 as SEHNR and CDR2 as FQNEAQ (reference sequence). This CDR3 comprises 14 residues. V dropped 5 bases and J dropped 4 bases, with 14 bases sitting between them. CDR3 nucleotides: TGTGCCAGCAGCCTGGACATACCGGGCACTGAAGCTTTCTTT. Protein product: CASSLDIPGTEAFF.

The V gene is TRBV28, the J gene TRBJ2-1, with D tentatively TRBD1 (5 bases). V lost 5 bases, J lost 13 bases, and 18 bases lay in between. CDR1 is MDHEN and CDR2 is SYDVKM in the germline V gene. This CDR3 has 13 amino acids. This CDR3 reads CASSTPQGFEQFF. The CDR3, as DNA: TGTGCCAGCAGTACACCCCAGGGTTTTGAACAGTTCTTC.

This clonotype has at least ten counts. The V call is TRBV7-2, the J call TRBJ2-1; D possibly corresponds to TRBD2 (8 bases). The CDR3 length is 15 residues. Germline V gene data show CDR1 as SGHTA and CDR2 as FQGNSA. V lost 3 bases, J lost 4 bases, and 13 bases lay in between. In DNA form, the CDR3 reads TGTGCCAGCAGCTTCGGGAGGGGGCATTACAATGAGCAGTTCTTC. Translated: CASSFGRGHYNEQFF.